A selection of T cell receptor beta chains follows, all from one sample in a study of T cell changes during pregnancy in multiple sclerosis. Sequenced by immunoSEQ multiplex PCR; TCRdb stores in-frame clones only, minus some. The sample records 79,000 or so clones, around 90% being singletons. The sequenced sample was CD4+ T cells from peripheral blood mononuclear cells, obtained before pregnancy. The receptors here all came from a female donor with multiple sclerosis, enrolled in a pregnancy study. CDR3s leave out the opening cysteine and the closing phenylalanine or tryptophan. Each record gives: V gene, J gene, CDR3 protein.

>TRBV30|TRBJ2-5
AWSLGGRAEYQETQY
>TRBV5-6|TRBJ1-1
ASSLAGRSNEAF
>TRBV27|TRBJ2-3
ASSFISGAGTDTQY
>TRBV29-1|TRBJ2-1
SVPGGGYEQF
>TRBV6-1|TRBJ1-4
ASSERGQLLATNEKLF
>TRBV13|TRBJ1-3
ASSRKDSGNTIY
>TRBV5-1|TRBJ2-2
ASSWGGHTGELF
>TRBV27|TRBJ1-5
ASRRGSVGQPQH
>TRBV7-9|TRBJ2-7
ASRPGTSNEQY
>TRBV5-5|TRBJ1-2
ASSESPSPPGGYT
>TRBV7-9|TRBJ1-3
ASSVANPGNTIY
>TRBV18|TRBJ1-2
ASSPPEGDYGYT
>TRBV2|TRBJ1-3
ASRTDGDTIY
>TRBV23-1|TRBJ2-5
ASSHPGTSVKETQY
>TRBV10-3|TRBJ1-4
AISETGREKLF
>TRBV27|TRBJ1-1
ASSASGVWTEAF
>TRBV7-9|TRBJ2-3
ASSRSSTDTQY
>TRBV23-1|TRBJ1-1
ASSTGGLAEAF
>TRBV5-1|TRBJ1-1
ASSFGGDTEAF
>TRBV6-1|TRBJ1-5
ASSGGMGQPQH
>TRBV25-1|TRBJ2-1
ASGTGNEQF
>TRBV2|TRBJ1-2
ASSEEYRGGGYT
>TRBV5-8|TRBJ1-5
ASSPGYHGQENQPQH
>TRBV19|TRBJ2-1
ASSIGLRDRINNEQF
>TRBV10-1|TRBJ2-7
ASSEGQVVNEQY
>TRBV6-5|TRBJ2-6
ASRGGLGANVLT
>TRBV10-3|TRBJ2-1
AISSQGITYNEQF
>TRBV30|TRBJ1-1
AWSADRGAF
>TRBV28|TRBJ2-1
AAGLAGAGEQF
>TRBV19|TRBJ1-5
ASSISGVNQPQH
>TRBV28|TRBJ1-2
ASSRTGVYGYT
>TRBV30|TRBJ1-3
AWSETGGNTIY